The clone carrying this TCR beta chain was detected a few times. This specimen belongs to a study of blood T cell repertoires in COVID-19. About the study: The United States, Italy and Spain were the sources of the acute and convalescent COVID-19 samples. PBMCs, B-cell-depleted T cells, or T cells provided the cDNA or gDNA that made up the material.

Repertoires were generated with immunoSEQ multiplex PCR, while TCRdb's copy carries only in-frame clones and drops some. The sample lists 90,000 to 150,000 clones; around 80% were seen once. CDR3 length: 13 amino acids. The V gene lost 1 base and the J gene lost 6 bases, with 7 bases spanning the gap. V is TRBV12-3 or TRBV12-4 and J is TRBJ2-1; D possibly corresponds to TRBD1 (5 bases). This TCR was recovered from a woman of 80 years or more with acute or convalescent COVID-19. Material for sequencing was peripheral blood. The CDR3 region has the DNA TGTGCCAGCAGTTTAGACAGGTCCAATGAGCAGTTCTTC. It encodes CASSLDRSNEQFF.